The rows below give T cell receptor beta chains drawn from one sample of a study of human T cells and chemical hapten exposure. Each CDR3 protein is one row after TCRdb ran MiXCR on the RACE reads. The sample carries approximately 97,000 distinct CDR3 sequences, 9.5% to 12% recorded once. The sequences come from whole blood, collected in connection with sensitization to the hapten diphenylcyclopropenone (DPC). These receptors originate from a woman in her forties with alopecia areata. Some clones in this sample may be carry-over from other donors' samples. CDR3s include the opening cysteine and the closing phenylalanine or tryptophan. A D gene is named only where the DNA matches it firmly. The listing skips clone size in some rows; elsewhere it reads once, few, many or a size class.

clone size,J gene,D gene,V gene,CDR3 DNA,CDR3 protein
many,TRBJ1-2,.,TRBV12-3/TRBV12-4,TGTGCCAGCAGCGTTCTGGGAGGCTACACCTTC,CASSVLGGYTF
few,TRBJ2-1,.,TRBV29-1,TGCAGCGTTGAATCGGCTTCAGTGGGCAATGAGCAGTTCTTC,CSVESASVGNEQFF
.,TRBJ2-1,TRBD2,TRBV9,TGTGCCATCGAAGCAAGCGGGGGGCTGTACAATGAGCAGTTCTTC,CAIEASGGLYNEQFF
few,TRBJ2-5,.,TRBV7-2,TGTGCCAGCAGCTTAGCGCGACAAGAGACCCAGTACTTC,CASSLARQETQYF
.,TRBJ2-4,.,TRBV13,TGTGCCAGCAGCTTAAGCCCAGGGGAAAACATTCAGTACTTC,CASSLSPGENIQYF
few,TRBJ2-7,.,TRBV20-1,TGCAGTGCTAGAAGCAGGTGGGGGGCCTACGAGCAGTACTTC,CSARSRWGAYEQYF
many,TRBJ1-1,TRBD1,TRBV20-1,TGCAGTGCTAACCCGACAGGGCTGAACACTGAAGCTTTCTTT,CSANPTGLNTEAFF
many,TRBJ2-6,.,TRBV7-2,TGTGCCAGCAGCTTAGCGCCAGGGGAGATGTCCAACGTCCTGACTTTC,CASSLAPGEMSNVLTF
few,TRBJ2-2,.,TRBV28,TGTGCCAGCAGTTCAACGACAGTGGGGGCCGGGGAGCTGTTTTTT,CASSSTTVGAGELFF
few,TRBJ1-5,.,TRBV20-1,TGCAGTGCTAGAGACCGGGAGAAACAGCCCCAGCATTTT,CSARDREKQPQHF
.,TRBJ2-7,TRBD2,TRBV15,TGTGCCACCAGCCTTATGACTAGCGGGGAGCAGTACTTC,CATSLMTSGEQYF
.,TRBJ2-5,.,TRBV27,TGTGCCAGCAGTTTAGGATTGGACTCCGGGGCCCAGTACTTC,CASSLGLDSGAQYF
.,TRBJ1-2,.,TRBV29-1,TGCAGCGTTGAAGTCCAGGAAAAGGGCTATGGCTACACCTTC,CSVEVQEKGYGYTF
many,TRBJ1-3,.,TRBV2,TGTGCCAGCAGTGAAGAGGGCGCCCTCTTGTTCTCTGGAAACACCATATATTTT,CASSEEGALLFSGNTIYF
.,TRBJ2-7,TRBD2,TRBV6-2/TRBV6-3,TGTGCCAGCAGTTACGCGTCTAGCGGACCCTACGAGCAGTACTTC,CASSYASSGPYEQYF
few,TRBJ2-1,.,TRBV28,TGTGCCAGCAGGTCTAGCGGACGAGGGGGGTACAATGAGCAGTTCTTC,CASRSSGRGGYNEQFF
.,TRBJ1-4,.,TRBV6-1,TGTGCCAGCAGTGAAGCTGCTAGTCCCCCCACCAAACTGTTTTTT,CASSEAASPPTKLFF
.,TRBJ2-1,TRBD1,TRBV14,TGTGCCAGCAGCCGGACAGGGGCTTACAATGAGCAGTTCTTC,CASSRTGAYNEQFF
.,TRBJ2-3,.,TRBV3-1,TGTGCCAGCACGGAGGGACTCCACACAGATACGCAGTATTTT,CASTEGLHTDTQYF
.,TRBJ1-6,.,TRBV20-1,TGCAGTGCTTATACAGGGAATTCACCCCTCCACTTT,CSAYTGNSPLHF
.,TRBJ2-2,.,TRBV7-6,TGTGCCAGCAGCTTTCTAGCATCCGCGAACACCGGGGAGCTGTTTTTT,CASSFLASANTGELFF
many,TRBJ1-1,.,TRBV7-6,TGTGCCAGCAGCTCCCTCGCAGGGAACACTGAAGCTTTCTTT,CASSSLAGNTEAFF
many,TRBJ2-5,TRBD1,TRBV7-2,TGTGCCACCGACCGGACAGGGATCGAGACCCAGTACTTC,CATDRTGIETQYF
many,TRBJ2-3,TRBD2,TRBV30,TGTGCCTGGAGAGCGCCCTTGGGACTAGCGGGAGTCAGAGATACGCAGTATTTT,CAWRAPLGLAGVRDTQYF
many,TRBJ2-1,.,TRBV28,TGTGCCAGCAGTTTTAATGAGCAGTTCTTC,CASSFNEQFF
.,TRBJ2-1,.,TRBV6-2/TRBV6-3,TGTGCCAGCAGTTATGGCGGGAAAAACCTGAGGAATGAGCAGTTCTTC,CASSYGGKNLRNEQFF
.,TRBJ2-3,.,TRBV9,TGTGCCAGCAGCGTAGGGGTATGGGATACGCAGTATTTT,CASSVGVWDTQYF
many,TRBJ1-1,.,TRBV24-1,TGTGCCACCAGTTATACGGGGACCAACACTGAAGCTTTCTTT,CATSYTGTNTEAFF
many,TRBJ1-4,.,TRBV27,TGTGCCAGCAGTCGATGGACAGCAGCCTCAACTAATGAAAAACTGTTTTTT,CASSRWTAASTNEKLFF
.,TRBJ2-3,.,TRBV29-1,TGCAGCGTTCGCCGGGGCCCAGATACGCAGTATTTT,CSVRRGPDTQYF
many,TRBJ1-1,TRBD1,TRBV18,TGTGCCAGCTCATCCGGACAGGACACTGAAGCTTTCTTT,CASSSGQDTEAFF